Listed below are T cell receptor beta chains from one sample, sequenced in a study of preoperative IRX-2 immunotherapy in early breast cancer. The data were produced by immunoSEQ multiplex PCR, yet TCRdb's version contains in-frame clones alone and is incomplete. Of tens of thousands of clones in the sample, about 90% are singletons; the top ten hold 9.8%. The sample was gathered from a patient treated with IRX-2 immunotherapy. Receptors originate from a human donor with breast cancer. Each CDR3 is given with its conserved first and last residue. The order of the fields is J gene, V gene, D gene, clone size, CDR3 DNA, CDR3 protein. D genes are given only for firm matches. Some rows mark clone size as missing; the rest say once, few, many or name a class of expanded clone.

>TRBJ1-1|TRBV4-3|-|-
TGCGCCAGCAGCCAAGATGCGGATTCTATGAACACTGAAGCTTTCTTT
CASSQDADSMNTEAFF
>TRBJ2-2|TRBV13|TRBD2|-
TGTGCCAGCAGCCGCCCCCTGGGACTAGTTAACACCGGGGAGCTGTTTTTT
CASSRPLGLVNTGELFF
>TRBJ1-5|TRBV1|-|once
TGCACCAGCAGCCAAGGAGCCGTAAATCAGCCCCAGCATTTT
CTSSQGAVNQPQHF
>TRBJ1-1|TRBV29-1|TRBD1|-
TGCAGCGTAGAAAGGACAGGGAACACTGAAGCTTTCTTT
CSVERTGNTEAFF
>TRBJ1-2|TRBV6-1|-|-
TGTGCCAGCAGTGAAGCGCACGGGCAAGCTAACTATGGCTACACCTTC
CASSEAHGQANYGYTF
>TRBJ1-1|TRBV10-3|-|-
TGTGCCATCAAGGATCGGGAAGGGTTGGCCACTGAAGCTTTCTTT
CAIKDREGLATEAFF
>TRBJ1-3|TRBV7-2|-|-
TGTGCCAGCAGCCGCGGTTGGTCTGGAAACACCATATATTTT
CASSRGWSGNTIYF
>TRBJ2-2|TRBV29-1|-|-
TGCAGCGTTGAAGAAGGCGGGGAGCTGTTTTTT
CSVEEGGELFF
>TRBJ1-1|TRBV5-1|-|-
TGCGCCAGCAGCTTGGTTTCGGGGGACACTGAAGCTTTCTTT
CASSLVSGDTEAFF
>TRBJ1-1|TRBV6-1|-|once
TGTGCCAGCAGTCGGGGTTACACTGAAGCTTTCTTT
CASSRGYTEAFF
>TRBJ2-1|TRBV18|-|-
TGTGCCAGCTCACCTAGGGGGTCGGAGCAGTTCTTC
CASSPRGSEQFF
>TRBJ1-5|TRBV4-1|TRBD1|-
TGCGCCAGCAGCAGGGACAGATATAGCAATCAGCCCCAGCATTTT
CASSRDRYSNQPQHF
>TRBJ2-2|TRBV30|-|-
TGTGCCTGGGTCACCGGCGGCACCGGGGAGCTGTTTTTT
CAWVTGGTGELFF
>TRBJ1-1|TRBV18|-|-
TGTGCCAGCTCACCACTCGGGGTAAACACTGAAGCTTTCTTT
CASSPLGVNTEAFF
>TRBJ2-5|TRBV2|TRBD1|-
TGTGCCAGCAGGGGGGACAGGGGGCGCGGTGAGACCCAGTACTTC
CASRGDRGRGETQYF
>TRBJ2-7|TRBV5-6|TRBD1|once
TGTGCCAGCAGCCCAGGGGGCTCCTACGAGCAGTACTTC
CASSPGGSYEQYF
>TRBJ2-3|TRBV30|-|-
TGTGCCTGGAAGGGAACAGATACGCAGTATTTT
CAWKGTDTQYF
>TRBJ2-1|TRBV6-1|-|-
TGTGCCAGCAGGGACTCACATTACAATGAGCAGTTCTTC
CASRDSHYNEQFF
>TRBJ2-3|TRBV6-5|-|-
TGTGCCAGCAGTTACGCTGGGGTCACAGATACGCAGTATTTT
CASSYAGVTDTQYF
>TRBJ2-3|TRBV6-1|TRBD2|-
TGTGCCAGCAGTGAAAAACCGGGAGGGCCGGTGGCAGATACGCAGTATTTT
CASSEKPGGPVADTQYF
>TRBJ2-1|TRBV6-4|-|-
TGTGCCAGCAGTGACCCTCGCCCGTGGTTTGTCGATGAGCAGTTCTTC
CASSDPRPWFVDEQFF
>TRBJ1-2|TRBV4-3|-|-
TGCGCCAGCAGCCAAGACACAGCTAACTATGGCTACACCTTC
CASSQDTANYGYTF
>TRBJ1-5|TRBV7-8|-|-
TGTGCCAGCAGCTTATTGATTGGTGAGGATACCCAGCCCCAGCATTTT
CASSLLIGEDTQPQHF
>TRBJ2-5|TRBV9|TRBD2|-
TGTGCCAGCAGCCCCGGGACTAGCGGGACAGAGACCCAGTACTTC
CASSPGTSGTETQYF
>TRBJ2-5|TRBV9|-|-
TGTGCCAGCAGCGTAGGACAGATCATACAAGAGACCCAGTACTTC
CASSVGQIIQETQYF
>TRBJ2-1|TRBV15|-|-
TGTGCCACCAGCCCCAGACTAGACGGCATGGCCAATGAGCAGTTCTTC
CATSPRLDGMANEQFF
>TRBJ2-4|TRBV9|-|-
TGTGCCAGCAGCCAGAGTTGGACGGGGGCCGGGATTCAGTACTTC
CASSQSWTGAGIQYF
>TRBJ1-4|TRBV7-2|TRBD1|-
TGTGCCAGCAGCGACGTGCAGGGGGCGAGGGAAAAACTGTTTTTT
CASSDVQGAREKLFF
>TRBJ2-7|TRBV5-1|-|-
TGCGCCAGCAGCTTGGTTAGCGGCACCTACGAGCAGTACTTC
CASSLVSGTYEQYF
>TRBJ2-2|TRBV5-1|TRBD2|-
TGCGCCAGCAGCCCGGGACTAGTGTCCACCGGGGAGCTGTTTTTT
CASSPGLVSTGELFF
>TRBJ2-7|TRBV21-1|-|-
TGTGCCAGCAGCAAACCCGGGACTAGCGGTTACGAGCAGTACTTC
CASSKPGTSGYEQYF
>TRBJ2-4|TRBV4-1|TRBD1|few
TGCGCCAGCAGCCGGGACAGGGGAGTACTAGCTAAAGACCTAGCCAAAAACATTCAGTACTTC
CASSRDRGVLAKDLAKNIQYF
>TRBJ1-2|TRBV5-1|-|-
TGCGCCAGCAGCAAACGGGGACTGGCAGCGAGGGGCTACACCTTC
CASSKRGLAARGYTF
>TRBJ2-1|TRBV11-2|-|-
TGTGCCAGCAGCTTAGCTAGTTTGGTATATGAGCAGTTCTTC
CASSLASLVYEQFF
>TRBJ2-7|TRBV11-2|-|-
TGTGCCAGCAGCTTTGACGCCTACGAGCAGTACTTC
CASSFDAYEQYF
>TRBJ2-5|TRBV9|TRBD2|-
TGTGCCAGCACCCGGGGGGGCCCTGGTGAGACCCAGTACTTC
CASTRGGPGETQYF
>TRBJ2-3|TRBV10-3|-|-
TGTGCCATCAGTGATGCCGCTACGCAGTATTTT
CAISDAATQYF
>TRBJ2-1|TRBV28|-|-
TGTGCCAGCAGTTTATCCCCAGCGGCCCCGACTGAGCAGTTCTTC
CASSLSPAAPTEQFF
>TRBJ1-1|TRBV29-1|-|-
TGCAGCGTTGATTCGGGGAGAAACACTGAAGCTTTCTTT
CSVDSGRNTEAFF
>TRBJ2-2|TRBV5-4|-|-
TGTGCCAGCGGGGTTGGGAGGTCGGGCACCGGGGAGCTGTTTTTT
CASGVGRSGTGELFF
>TRBJ2-1|TRBV19|-|-
TGTGCCAGTAGTATCACCGGGACCCAAGAGCAGTTCTTC
CASSITGTQEQFF
>TRBJ2-1|TRBV9|TRBD2|-
TGTGCCAGCAGCGAGGGGCCCAGCGGGAGGGGGGGTGAGCAGTTCTTC
CASSEGPSGRGGEQFF
>TRBJ1-6|TRBV30|TRBD1|-
TGTGCCTGTAAACAGGGGGCGAGTGTGAGGAATTCACCCCTCCACTTT
CACKQGASVRNSPLHF
>TRBJ1-5|TRBV4-1|TRBD1|-
TGCGCCAGCAGCCAAGCCGGGACAGAGCTCAATCAGCCCCAGCATTTT
CASSQAGTELNQPQHF
>TRBJ1-2|TRBV30|-|-
TGTGCCTGGAAAGGGCCAGAGGGAGGCTACACCTTC
CAWKGPEGGYTF
>TRBJ1-5|TRBV5-6|TRBD1|-
TGTGCCAGCAGCTCCCGGGACAGGGGGCGGTTCGGCAATCAGCCCCAGCATTTT
CASSSRDRGRFGNQPQHF
>TRBJ2-2|TRBV29-1|TRBD1|-
TGCAGCGCCAACAGGGGAGAGGGCACCGGGGAGCTGTTTTTT
CSANRGEGTGELFF
>TRBJ2-1|TRBV2|TRBD2|-
TGTGCCAGGTCGGTCCTTTCTAGCGGGGGATTCGGAAATGAGCAGTTCTTC
CARSVLSSGGFGNEQFF
>TRBJ2-3|TRBV4-3|TRBD2|once
TGCGCCAGCAGCCAAGGGGGGACTAGCGGGGCAGATACGCAGTATTTT
CASSQGGTSGADTQYF
>TRBJ2-1|TRBV6-4|-|-
TGTGCCAGCAGAGAGGGACCATCAGACAATGAGCAGTTCTTC
CASREGPSDNEQFF
>TRBJ2-7|TRBV7-2|TRBD1|-
TGTGCCAGCAGCTTAGCCGGGACAGGGAGCTCCTACGAGCAGTACTTC
CASSLAGTGSSYEQYF
>TRBJ1-4|TRBV18|-|-
TGTGCCAGCTCCCAAGGAGGCCCGCAGATGGAAAAACTGTTTTTT
CASSQGGPQMEKLFF
>TRBJ2-5|TRBV6-5|-|-
TGTGCCAGCAGTTACGGGTCACAGAATCGCCAAGAGACCCAGTACTTC
CASSYGSQNRQETQYF
>TRBJ1-1|TRBV7-9|-|-
TGTGCCAGCAGCTCCCAGAATGGCGGCACTGAAGCTTTCTTT
CASSSQNGGTEAFF
>TRBJ2-5|TRBV18|TRBD2|-
TGTGCCAGCTCATCGGTGGAGAGCGGGGGGGGAGAGCAGTACTTC
CASSSVESGGGEQYF
>TRBJ2-2|TRBV7-9|-|once
TGTGCCAGTCCTACGAAAGGACAGTGGAACACCGGGGAGCTGTTTTTT
CASPTKGQWNTGELFF
>TRBJ1-1|TRBV11-3|-|once
TGTGCCAGCAGCTTATACATGAACACTGAAGCTTTCTTT
CASSLYMNTEAFF